This TCR beta chain came from a study of T cells in Graves' hyperthyroidism and ophthalmopathy. Amplification of TCR beta CDR3 regions was performed using RNA transcripts as template. An initial round of RT-PCR targeting the TCR CDR3 relied on the HTBI primer set. TCRdb fed the multiplex PCR reads into MiXCR, producing one record per CDR3 protein. The repertoire has hundreds of thousands of distinct CDR3 sequences, around 15% of them found once; the top ten carry 3.8%. Germline V lookup: CDR1 MDHEN, CDR2 SYDVKM. Trimming left V 5 bases short and J 13 bases short, with 15 bases between. This CDR3 contains 12 residues.

Sequenced input: blood. The chain uses TRBV28 and TRBJ1-5, with D unresolved. The TCR sequence derives from a woman aged 30 to 39 with Graves' hyperthyroidism. The CDR3 protein is CASSPITGGQHF. CDR3 nucleotides: TGTGCCAGCAGTCCCATAACGGGAGGACAGCATTTT.